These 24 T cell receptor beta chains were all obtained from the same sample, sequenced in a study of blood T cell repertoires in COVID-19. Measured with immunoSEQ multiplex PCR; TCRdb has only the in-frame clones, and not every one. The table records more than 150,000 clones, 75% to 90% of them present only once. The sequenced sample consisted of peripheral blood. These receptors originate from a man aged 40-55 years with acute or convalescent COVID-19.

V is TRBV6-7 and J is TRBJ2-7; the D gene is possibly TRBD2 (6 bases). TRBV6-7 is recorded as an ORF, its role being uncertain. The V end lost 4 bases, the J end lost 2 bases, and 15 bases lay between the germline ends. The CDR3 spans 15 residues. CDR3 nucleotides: TGTGCCAGCAGTTCCGGGGGAAGGGGCGCCTACGAGCAGTACTTC. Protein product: CASSSGGRGAYEQYF.

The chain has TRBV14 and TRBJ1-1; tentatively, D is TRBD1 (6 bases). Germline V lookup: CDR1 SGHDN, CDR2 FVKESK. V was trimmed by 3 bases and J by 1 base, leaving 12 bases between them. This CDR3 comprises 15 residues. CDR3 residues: CASSQMGHWNTEAFF. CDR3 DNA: TGTGCCAGCAGCCAGATGGGACACTGGAACACTGAAGCTTTCTTT.

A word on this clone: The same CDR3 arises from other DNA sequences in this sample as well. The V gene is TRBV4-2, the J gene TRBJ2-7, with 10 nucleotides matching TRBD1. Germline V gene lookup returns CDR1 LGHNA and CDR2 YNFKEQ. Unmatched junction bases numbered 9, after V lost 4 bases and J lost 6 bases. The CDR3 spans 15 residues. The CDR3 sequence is CASSRTGTGVGEQYF. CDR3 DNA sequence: TGTGCCAGCAGCCGTACCGGGACAGGGGTCGGCGAGCAGTACTTC.

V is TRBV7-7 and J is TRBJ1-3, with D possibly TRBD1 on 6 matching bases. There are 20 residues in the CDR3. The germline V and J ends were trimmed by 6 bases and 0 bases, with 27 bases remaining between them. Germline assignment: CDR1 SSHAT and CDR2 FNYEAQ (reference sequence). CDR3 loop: CASSPSQDQGKVSSGNTIYF. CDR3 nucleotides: TGTGCCAGCAGTCCCTCACAGGACCAGGGGAAAGTAAGCTCTGGAAACACCATATATTTT.

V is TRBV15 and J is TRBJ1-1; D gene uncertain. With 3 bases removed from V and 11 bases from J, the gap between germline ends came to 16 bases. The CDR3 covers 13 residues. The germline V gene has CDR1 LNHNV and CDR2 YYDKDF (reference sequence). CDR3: CATSRDAGDGAFF. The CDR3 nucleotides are TGTGCCACCAGCAGGGACGCGGGAGACGGTGCTTTCTTT.

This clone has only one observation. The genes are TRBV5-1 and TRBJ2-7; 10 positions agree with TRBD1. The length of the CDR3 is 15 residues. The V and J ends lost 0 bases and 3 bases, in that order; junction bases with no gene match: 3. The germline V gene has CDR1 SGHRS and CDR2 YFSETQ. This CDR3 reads CASSLAGTGVYEQYF. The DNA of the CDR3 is TGCGCCAGCAGCTTGGCCGGGACAGGGGTCTACGAGCAGTACTTC. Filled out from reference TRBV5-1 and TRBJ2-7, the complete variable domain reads KAGVTQTPRYLIKTRGQQVTLSCSPISGHRSVSWYQQTPGQGLQFLFEYFSETQRNKGNFPGRFSGRQFSNSRSEMNVSTLELGDSALYLCASSLAGTGVYEQYFGPGTRLTVT.

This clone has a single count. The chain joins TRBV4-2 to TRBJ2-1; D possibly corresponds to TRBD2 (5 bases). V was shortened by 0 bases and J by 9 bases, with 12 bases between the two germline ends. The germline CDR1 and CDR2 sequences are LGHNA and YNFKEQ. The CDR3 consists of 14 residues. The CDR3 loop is CASSQELLAVEQFF. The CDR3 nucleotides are TGTGCCAGCAGCCAAGAACTTCTAGCTGTTGAGCAGTTCTTC.

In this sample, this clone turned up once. The CDR3 nucleotides read TGTGCCAGCAGCCAAGCGATAGGGGAGGGGACCCAGTACTTC. The encoded protein is CASSQAIGEGTQYF. V and J are TRBV11-1 and TRBJ2-5; 7 nucleotides align to TRBD2. Germline assignment: CDR1 SGHAT and CDR2 FQDESV (reference sequence). The junction had 10 bases not matched to a gene; V was cut back by 5 bases and J by 7 bases. This CDR3 comprises 14 residues.

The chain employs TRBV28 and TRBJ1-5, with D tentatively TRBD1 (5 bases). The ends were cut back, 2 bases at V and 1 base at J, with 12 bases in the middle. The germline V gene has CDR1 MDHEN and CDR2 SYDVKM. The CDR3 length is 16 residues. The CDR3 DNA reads TGTGCCAGCAGTTTAAGCTCAGGGCAAAGCAATCAGCCCCAGCATTTT. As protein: CASSLSSGQSNQPQHF.

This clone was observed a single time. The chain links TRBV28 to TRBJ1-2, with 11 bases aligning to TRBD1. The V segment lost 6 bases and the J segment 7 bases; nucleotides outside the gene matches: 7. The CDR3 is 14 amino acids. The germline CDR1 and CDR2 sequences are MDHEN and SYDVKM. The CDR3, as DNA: TGTGCCAGCAGCCAGGACAGGGGGCCTAGTGGCTACACCTTC. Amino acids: CASSQDRGPSGYTF.

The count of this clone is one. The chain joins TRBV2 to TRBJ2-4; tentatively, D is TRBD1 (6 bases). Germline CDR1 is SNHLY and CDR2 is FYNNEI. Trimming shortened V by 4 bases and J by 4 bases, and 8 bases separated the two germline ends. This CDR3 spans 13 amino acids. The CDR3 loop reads CASSGQGKNIQYF. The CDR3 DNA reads TGTGCCAGCAGTGGCCAGGGGAAAAACATTCAGTACTTC.

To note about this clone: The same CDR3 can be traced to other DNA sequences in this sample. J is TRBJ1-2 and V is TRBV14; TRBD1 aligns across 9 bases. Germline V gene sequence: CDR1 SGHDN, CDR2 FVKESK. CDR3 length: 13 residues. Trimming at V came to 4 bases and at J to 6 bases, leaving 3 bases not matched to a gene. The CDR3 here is CASSPRTGDGYTF. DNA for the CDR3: TGTGCCAGCAGCCCTAGGACAGGGGATGGCTACACCTTC.

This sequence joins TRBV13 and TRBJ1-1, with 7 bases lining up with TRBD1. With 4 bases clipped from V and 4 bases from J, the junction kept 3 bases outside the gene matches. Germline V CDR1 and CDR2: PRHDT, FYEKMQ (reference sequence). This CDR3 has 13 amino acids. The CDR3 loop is CASSYRGSTEAFF. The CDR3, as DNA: TGTGCCAGCAGCTACAGGGGCAGCACTGAAGCTTTCTTT. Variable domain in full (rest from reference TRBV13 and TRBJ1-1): AAGVIQSPRHLIKEKRETATLKCYPIPRHDTVYWYQQGPGQDPQFLISFYEKMQSDKGSIPDRFSAQQFSDYHSELNMSSLELGDSALYFCASSYRGSTEAFFGQGTRLTVV.

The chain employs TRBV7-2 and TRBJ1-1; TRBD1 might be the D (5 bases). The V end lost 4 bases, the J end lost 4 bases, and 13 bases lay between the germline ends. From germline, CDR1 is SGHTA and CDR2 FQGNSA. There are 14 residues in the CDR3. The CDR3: CASSWTTGGTEAFF. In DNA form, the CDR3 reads TGTGCCAGCAGCTGGACAACGGGAGGCACTGAAGCTTTCTTT.

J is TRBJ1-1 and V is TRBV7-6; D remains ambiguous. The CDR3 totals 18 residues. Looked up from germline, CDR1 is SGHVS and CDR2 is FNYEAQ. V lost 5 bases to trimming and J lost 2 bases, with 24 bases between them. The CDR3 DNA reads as TGTGCCAGCAGCCCCGTTATCGGCATACAGCCACCAAACACTGAAGCTTTCTTT. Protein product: CASSPVIGIQPPNTEAFF.

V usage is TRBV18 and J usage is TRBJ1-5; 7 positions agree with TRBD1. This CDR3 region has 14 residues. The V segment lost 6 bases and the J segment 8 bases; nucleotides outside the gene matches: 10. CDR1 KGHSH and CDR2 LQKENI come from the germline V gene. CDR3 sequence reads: CASSQRQGDKPQHF. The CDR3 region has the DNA TGTGCCAGCTCCCAGAGACAGGGAGACAAGCCCCAGCATTTT.

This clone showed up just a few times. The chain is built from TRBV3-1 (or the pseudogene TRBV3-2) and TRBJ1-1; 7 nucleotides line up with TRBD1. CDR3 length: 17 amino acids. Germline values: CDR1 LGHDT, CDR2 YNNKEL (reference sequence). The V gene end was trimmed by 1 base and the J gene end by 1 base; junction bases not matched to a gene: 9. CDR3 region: CASSQVAKGAKNTEAFF. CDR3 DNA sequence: TGTGCCAGCAGCCAAGTCGCCAAGGGGGCAAAGAACACTGAAGCTTTCTTT.

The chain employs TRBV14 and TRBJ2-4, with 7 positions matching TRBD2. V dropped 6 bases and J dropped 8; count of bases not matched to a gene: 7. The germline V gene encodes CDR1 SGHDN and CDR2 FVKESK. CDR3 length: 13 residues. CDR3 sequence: CASRLGGTDIQYF. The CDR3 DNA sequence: TGTGCCAGCAGACTGGGGGGGACGGACATTCAGTACTTC.

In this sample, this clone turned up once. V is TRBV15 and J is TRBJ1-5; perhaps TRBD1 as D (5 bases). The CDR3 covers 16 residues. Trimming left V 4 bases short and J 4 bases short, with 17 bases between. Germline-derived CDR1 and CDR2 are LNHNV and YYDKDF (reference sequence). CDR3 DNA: TGTGCCACCAGCACAGACAGCGATCGGAGTAATCAGCCCCAGCATTTT. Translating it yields CATSTDSDRSNQPQHF.

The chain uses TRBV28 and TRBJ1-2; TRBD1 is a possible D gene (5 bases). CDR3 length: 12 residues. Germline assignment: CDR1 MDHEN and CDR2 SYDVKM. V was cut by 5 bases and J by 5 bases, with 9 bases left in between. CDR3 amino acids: CASSPRQYGYTF. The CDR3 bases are TGTGCCAGCAGTCCCCGACAGTATGGCTACACCTTC.

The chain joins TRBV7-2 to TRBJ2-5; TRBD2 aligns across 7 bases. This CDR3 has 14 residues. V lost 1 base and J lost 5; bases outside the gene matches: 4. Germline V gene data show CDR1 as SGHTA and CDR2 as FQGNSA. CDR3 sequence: CASSLGLAVETQYF. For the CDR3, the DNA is TGTGCCAGCAGCTTAGGACTAGCCGTGGAGACCCAGTACTTC.

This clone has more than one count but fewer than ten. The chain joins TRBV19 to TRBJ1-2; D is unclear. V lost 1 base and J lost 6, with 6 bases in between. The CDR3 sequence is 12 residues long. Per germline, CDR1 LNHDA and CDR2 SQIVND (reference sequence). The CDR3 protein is CASSIGLNGYTF. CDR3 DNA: TGTGCCAGTAGTATAGGGCTTAATGGCTACACCTTC.

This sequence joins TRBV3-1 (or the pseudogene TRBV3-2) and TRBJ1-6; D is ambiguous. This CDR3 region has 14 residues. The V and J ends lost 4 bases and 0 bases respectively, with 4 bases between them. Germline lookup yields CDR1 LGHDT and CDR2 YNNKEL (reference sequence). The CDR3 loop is CASSPRSYNSPLHF. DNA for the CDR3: TGTGCCAGCAGCCCCCGCTCCTATAATTCACCCCTCCACTTT.

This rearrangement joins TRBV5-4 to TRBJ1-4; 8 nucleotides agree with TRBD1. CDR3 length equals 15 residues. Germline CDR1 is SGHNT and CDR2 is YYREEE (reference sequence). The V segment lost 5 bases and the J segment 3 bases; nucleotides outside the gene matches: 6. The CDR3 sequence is CASSPGGLANEKLFF. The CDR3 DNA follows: TGTGCCAGCAGTCCAGGGGGCTTAGCTAATGAAAAACTGTTTTTT.